The 28 T cell receptor beta chains below were found in one sample sequenced in a study of T cell clonotyping in hematopoietic cell transplantation. TCRdb keeps only in-frame clones here, not all; method: immunoSEQ multiplex PCR. The data contain fewer than 30,000 clones, approximately 96% of them singletons. Sequencing used peripheral blood mononuclear cells. These receptors were obtained from a man in his forties or fifties in good health. Some clones in this sample may be carry-over from other donors' samples.

The chain recombines TRBV30 with TRBJ1-2; tentatively, D is TRBD1 (6 bases). The CDR3 extends over 13 amino acids. CDR1 is GTSNPN and CDR2 is SVGIG in the germline V gene (reference sequence). V was cut by 1 base and J by 2 bases, with 8 bases left in between. The CDR3 sequence is CAWSAGQNYGYTF. CDR3 sequence (DNA): TGTGCCTGGAGTGCAGGACAGAACTATGGCTACACCTTC.

This clone was seen once. The rearrangement links TRBV5-1 to TRBJ1-2; perhaps TRBD1 as D (5 bases). Germline lookup yields CDR1 SGHRS and CDR2 YFSETQ. Trimming stripped 4 bases from V and 8 bases from J, with 15 bases between. This CDR3 has 13 residues. The CDR3, as DNA: TGCGCCAGCAGCAGGGGAGGGAGTGAAGGCTACACCTTC. Its translation is CASSRGGSEGYTF.

The V call is TRBV7-2, the J call TRBJ1-5; 9 nucleotides match TRBD1. The CDR3 totals 15 residues. Trimming at V came to 5 bases and at J to 6 bases, leaving 8 bases not matched to a gene. Germline CDR1 reads SGHTA; CDR2 reads FQGNSA. The CDR3 region is CASSAGTGIPQPQHF. The CDR3 coding sequence is TGTGCCAGCAGCGCCGGGACAGGGATCCCTCAGCCCCAGCATTTT.

V is TRBV4-3 and J is TRBJ1-2; D not certain. V lost 0 bases, J lost 11 bases, and 22 bases lay in between. In germline, CDR1 is LGHNA, CDR2 YSLEER. The CDR3 runs to 16 residues. This CDR3 reads CASSQDSGGQSLGYTF. Written as DNA, the CDR3 is TGCGCCAGCAGCCAAGATTCTGGCGGGCAGAGCCTGGGGTACACCTTC.

The gene calls are TRBV6-6 and TRBJ1-2; maybe TRBD1 (6 bases). The CDR3 covers 13 residues. From germline, CDR1 is MNHNY and CDR2 SVGAGI (reference sequence). V lost 10 bases, J lost 2 bases, and 14 bases lay in between. CDR3 DNA: TGTGCCACTACCGCGGGGGGCAACTATGGCTACACCTTC. Translating gives CATTAGGNYGYTF.

This clone has more than one count but fewer than ten. The gene calls are TRBV6-5 and TRBJ1-2; D is ambiguous. Trimming took off 5 bases at V and 4 bases at J, with 14 bases between the two ends. CDR1 is MNHEY, CDR2 SVGAGI, per germline. CDR3 length: 14 residues. The CDR3 loop reads CASSPLGGFYGYTF. The CDR3 nucleotides are TGTGCCAGCAGTCCCCTCGGAGGGTTCTATGGCTACACCTTC.

V usage is TRBV2 and J usage is TRBJ1-1; 7 bases are shared with TRBD1. In germline, CDR1 is SNHLY, CDR2 FYNNEI. The ends lost 2 bases at V and 8 bases at J; junction bases unmatched: 5. There are 13 residues in the CDR3. CDR3 nucleotide sequence: TGTGCCAGCAGTGAATATGCACAGGGGGAAGCTTTCTTT. It codes for CASSEYAQGEAFF.

The chain joins TRBV6-5 to TRBJ1-5, with a possible D match to TRBD1 (5 bases). From germline, CDR1 is MNHEY and CDR2 SVGAGI. The V end was cut by 6 bases, the J end by 7 bases, with 19 bases between. The CDR3 is 15 amino acids. The CDR3: CASSIFEGKGQPQHF. CDR3 nucleotides: TGTGCCAGCAGCATCTTCGAGGGGAAAGGGCAGCCCCAGCATTTT.

This clone was picked up a small number of times. The chain is built from TRBV7-8 and TRBJ1-5; D may be TRBD1 (6 bases). The germline V gene has CDR1 SGHVS and CDR2 FQNEAQ. The CDR3 runs to 13 residues. Trimming shortened V by 5 bases and J by 7 bases, and 12 bases separated the two germline ends. In DNA form, the CDR3 reads TGTGCCAGCAGCACACAGGGAGGCCAGCCCCAGCATTTT. This gives the protein CASSTQGGQPQHF.

This sequence joins TRBV9 and TRBJ2-7; D remains unclear. The CDR3 covers 12 residues. V lost 3 bases, J lost 1 base, and 5 bases lay in between. Germline V gene data show CDR1 as SGDLS and CDR2 as YYNGEE. CDR3 in DNA: TGTGCCAGCAGCGCCACGTCCTACGAGCAGTACTTC. This encodes CASSATSYEQYF.

This chain uses TRBV29-1 with TRBJ2-7; 9 bases are shared with TRBD2. The CDR3 spans 14 residues. Germline CDR1 SQVTM, CDR2 ANQGSEA. The V segment lost 4 bases and the J segment 2 bases; nucleotides outside the gene matches: 6. The CDR3 region has the DNA TGCAGCGTTGTCGGTGCTAGCGGGGCCTACGAGCAGTACTTC. Protein sequence: CSVVGASGAYEQYF.

The V and J genes are TRBV2 and TRBJ1-1; 8 nucleotides line up with TRBD1. After removal of 5 bases from V and 1 base from J, the junction contained 9 bases not matched to a gene. The CDR3 loop spans 16 amino acids. The germline V gene encodes CDR1 SNHLY and CDR2 FYNNEI. CDR3 loop: CASSPLTGTGNTEAFF. The CDR3 nucleotides read TGTGCCAGCAGTCCATTAACCGGGACAGGGAACACTGAAGCTTTCTTT.

The chain links TRBV11-3 to TRBJ2-2; D perhaps matches TRBD2 (5 bases). Trimming shortened V by 4 bases and J by 8 bases, and 11 bases separated the two germline ends. CDR1 and CDR2 from the germline V gene are SGHNT and YENEEA. The CDR3 is 13 residues long. The CDR3 DNA is TGTGCCAGCAGCTCAGAGACGGGGGGGGAGCTGTTTTTT. Protein product: CASSSETGGELFF.

The V and J genes are TRBV5-1 and TRBJ1-1; D is perhaps TRBD1 (6 bases). V lost 0 bases and J 8 bases, leaving 11 bases between the germline ends. This CDR3 comprises 13 residues. The germline V gene encodes CDR1 SGHRS and CDR2 YFSETQ. The CDR3 region has the DNA TGCGCCAGCAGCTTGGGACAGGCCGGGGAAGCTTTCTTT. It is translated as CASSLGQAGEAFF.

The V gene is TRBV6-5, the J gene TRBJ1-5; D is perhaps TRBD1 (6 bases). Between the trimmed V and J ends, which lost 6 bases and 3 bases, there was a span of 12 bases. This CDR3 is built from 14 residues. In germline, CDR1 is MNHEY, CDR2 SVGAGI. CDR3 sequence reads: CASSKDRNNQPQHF. CDR3 nucleotide sequence: TGTGCCAGCAGCAAAGACAGGAACAATCAGCCCCAGCATTTT.

As DNA, the CDR3 is TGTGCCAGCAGAAATCGACTCGACAGCACCGGGGAGCTGTTTTTT. It encodes CASRNRLDSTGELFF. The V gene is TRBV6-5, the J gene TRBJ2-2; maybe TRBD1 (5 bases). Per the germline V gene, CDR1 is MNHEY and CDR2 is SVGAGI. Trimming removed 6 bases from V and 4 bases from J, with 15 bases in between. CDR3 length: 15 amino acids.

The V gene is TRBV7-2, the J gene TRBJ1-2; D unclear. This CDR3 has 12 residues. Germline values: CDR1 SGHTA, CDR2 FQGNSA. V was shortened by 5 bases and J by 9 bases, with 13 bases between the two germline ends. This CDR3 is CASSPTERSYTF. In DNA form, the CDR3 reads TGTGCCAGCAGCCCAACAGAGCGTAGCTACACCTTC.

The sample holds one count of this clone. V is TRBV28 and J is TRBJ1-2; no definite D call. Germline V gene sequence: CDR1 MDHEN, CDR2 SYDVKM. The CDR3 is 12 amino acids. Trimming stripped 6 bases from V and 4 bases from J, with 9 bases between. CDR3 DNA: TGTGCCAGCAGCCAGAACCGCTATGGCTACACCTTC. Translating gives CASSQNRYGYTF.

The gene calls are TRBV2 and TRBJ2-7, with 8 bases lining up with TRBD2. This CDR3 region has 11 residues. J gave up 6 bases and V 7 bases, and 2 bases lay outside the gene matches. CDR1 is SNHLY and CDR2 is FYNNEI in the germline V gene. The CDR3 spells CASTTSVEQYF. The CDR3 nucleotides read TGTGCCAGCACGACTAGCGTCGAGCAGTACTTC.

The V and J genes are TRBV7-2 and TRBJ1-2, with D perhaps TRBD1 (5 bases). V was cut by 3 bases and J by 8 bases, with 19 bases left in between. The CDR3 sequence is 15 residues long. The germline CDR1 and CDR2 sequences are SGHTA and FQGNSA. The CDR3: CASSFRQGPSIGYTF. In DNA, the CDR3 is TGTGCCAGCAGCTTCCGGCAGGGCCCCAGCATCGGCTACACCTTC.

V is TRBV7-2 and J is TRBJ2-4; D may be TRBD1 or TRBD2 (5 bases each). CDR3 length: 14 amino acids. V was shortened by 6 bases and J by 1 base, with 10 bases between the two germline ends. Germline V gives CDR1 SGHTA, CDR2 FQGNSA. CDR3 in amino acids: CASSHGAAKNIQYF. CDR3 DNA sequence: TGTGCCAGCAGTCACGGGGCGGCCAAAAACATTCAGTACTTC.

The chain carries TRBV5-1 and TRBJ2-7, with D possibly being TRBD1 (7 bases). CDR1 and CDR2 (germline): SGHRS, YFSETQ. The CDR3 runs to 15 residues. V lost 4 bases and J 2 bases, leaving 16 bases between the germline ends. The CDR3 spells CASSRQTGRTYEQYF. CDR3 nucleotides: TGCGCCAGCAGCCGCCAGACAGGGAGGACCTACGAGCAGTACTTC. Looking up the rest from reference TRBV5-1 and TRBJ2-7 gives the full variable domain: KAGVTQTPRYLIKTRGQQVTLSCSPISGHRSVSWYQQTPGQGLQFLFEYFSETQRNKGNFPGRFSGRQFSNSRSEMNVSTLELGDSALYLCASSRQTGRTYEQYFGPGTRLTVT.

V and J are TRBV5-4 and TRBJ2-3, with 7 bases identical to TRBD1. The CDR3 is 14 amino acids. The germline gives CDR1 SGHNT, CDR2 YYREEE (reference sequence). The V and J ends lost 4 bases and 2 bases, in that order; junction bases with no gene match: 4. This CDR3 is CASSRQGATDTQYF. The CDR3 DNA is TGTGCCAGCAGCAGACAGGGAGCCACAGATACGCAGTATTTT. Using reference TRBV5-4 and TRBJ2-3 for the parts outside the CDR3, the full variable domain is ETGVTQSPTHLIKTRGQQVTLRCSSQSGHNTVSWYQQALGQGPQFIFQYYREEENGRGNFPPRFSGLQFPNYSSELNVNALELDDSALYLCASSRQGATDTQYFGPGTRLTVL.

The rearrangement joins TRBV30 to TRBJ2-7; D not certain. The CDR3 is made up of 13 amino acids. Trimming left V 4 bases short and J 2 bases short, with 12 bases between. Looked up from germline, CDR1 is GTSNPN and CDR2 is SVGIG (reference sequence). This CDR3 reads CAWTPPTTYEQYF. For the CDR3, the DNA is TGTGCCTGGACGCCCCCGACAACCTACGAGCAGTACTTC. The entire variable domain, with the rest obtained from reference TRBV30 and TRBJ2-7, is as follows: SQTIHQWPATLVQPVGSPLSLECTVEGTSNPNLYWYRQAAGRGLQLLFYSVGIGQISSEVPQNLSASRPQDRQFILSSKKLLLSDSGFYLCAWTPPTTYEQYFGPGTRLTVT.

This rearrangement joins TRBV5-1 to TRBJ1-2; maybe TRBD1 (5 bases). V was clipped by 1 base and J by 2 bases, with 9 bases between them. There are 14 residues in the CDR3. In germline, CDR1 is SGHRS, CDR2 YFSETQ. The chain's CDR3 is CASSLIAGNYGYTF. The CDR3 nucleotides are TGCGCCAGCAGCTTGATAGCAGGGAACTATGGCTACACCTTC.

This chain joins TRBV4-1 and TRBJ1-1; TRBD1 might be the D (5 bases). CDR1 is MGHRA, CDR2 YSYEKL, per germline. The CDR3 contains 15 residues. The V end was cut by 1 base, the J end by 6 bases, with 15 bases between. CDR3 DNA: TGCGCCAGCAGCCAAGGGGACGGGCGTAGGTCTGAAGCTTTCTTT. This encodes CASSQGDGRRSEAFF.

This clone came up once. The gene calls are TRBV6-5 and TRBJ2-3; the match to TRBD2 covers 8 bases. The CDR3 has 16 amino acids. Trimming cost V 4 bases and J 5 bases; bases outside gene matches: 11. Germline values: CDR1 MNHEY, CDR2 SVGAGI. CDR3 region: CASSSPRERGLDTQYF. For the CDR3, the DNA is TGTGCCAGCAGTTCTCCTCGGGAGCGGGGGTTAGATACGCAGTATTTT.

The V call is TRBV5-1, the J call TRBJ2-1; 9 bases fit TRBD1. This CDR3 has 18 residues. The J segment lost 2 bases and the V segment lost 5 bases, leaving 14 bases of the junction unmatched. Germline V gene data show CDR1 as SGHRS and CDR2 as YFSETQ. The CDR3 spells CASSRGPRGQGTYNEQFF. CDR3 DNA: TGCGCCAGCAGTCGAGGACCTCGGGGACAGGGTACCTACAATGAGCAGTTCTTC.